One and the same sample provided the 16 T cell receptor beta chains below, sequenced in a study of cytomegalovirus exposure and HLA in healthy donors. TCRdb's table, derived via immunoSEQ multiplex PCR, lists solely in-frame clones and lacks some. The data contain about 78,000 clones, about 96% of them singletons. Material for sequencing was PBMCs. These TCRs come from a man aged 18 to 35 in good health and CMV-seropositive.

CDR3 sequence: CASSSGLATQETQYF. CDR3 DNA sequence: TGTGCCAGCAGTTCGGGACTAGCGACCCAAGAGACCCAGTACTTC. The chain combines TRBV28 with TRBJ2-5, with 10 bases fitting TRBD2. The ends lost 4 bases at V and 1 base at J; junction bases unmatched: 3. Germline V gene data show CDR1 as MDHEN and CDR2 as SYDVKM. This CDR3 is built from 15 residues.

V and J are TRBV19 and TRBJ2-1; weak D call: TRBD1 (6 bases). CDR3 length equals 15 residues. Looked up from germline, CDR1 is LNHDA and CDR2 is SQIVND (reference sequence). V was pared by 3 bases and J by 5 bases, with 14 bases between. The CDR3 DNA reads TGTGCCAGTAGTATTTATGGGGGCGCTGACAATGAGCAGTTCTTC. Translated, it gives CASSIYGGADNEQFF.

The genes are TRBV4-2 and TRBJ2-7; 8 bases are a match to TRBD2. V dropped 1 base and J dropped 3; count of bases not matched to a gene: 5. CDR3 length: 15 amino acids. From germline, CDR1 is LGHNA and CDR2 YNFKEQ. The CDR3: CASSQGVAGFYEQYF. DNA of the CDR3: TGTGCCAGCAGCCAAGGGGTAGCGGGATTCTACGAGCAGTACTTC.

The chain has TRBV30 and TRBJ2-7; 7 positions agree with TRBD2. The CDR3 loop spans 13 amino acids. Looked up from germline, CDR1 is GTSNPN and CDR2 is SVGIG (reference sequence). V lost 3 bases and J lost 5; bases outside the gene matches: 7. This CDR3 reads CAWRGGSRNEQYF. DNA for the CDR3: TGTGCCTGGAGAGGCGGGAGCAGGAACGAGCAGTACTTC.

V is TRBV9 and J is TRBJ2-6; possibly TRBD1 for D (6 bases). V lost 0 bases, J lost 2 bases, and 12 bases lay in between. CDR1 is SGDLS, CDR2 YYNGEE, per germline. CDR3 length: 17 amino acids. The CDR3 DNA reads TGTGCCAGCAGCGTAGCTACAGGGCGACCTGGGGCCAACGTCCTGACTTTC. Translating it yields CASSVATGRPGANVLTF. Using reference TRBV9 and TRBJ2-6 for the parts outside the CDR3, the full variable domain is DSGVTQTPKHLITATGQRVTLRCSPRSGDLSVYWYQQSLDQGLQFLIQYYNGEERAKGNILERFSAQQFPDLHSELNLSSLELGDSALYFCASSVATGRPGANVLTFGAGSRLTVL.

This clone appeared a single time. The chain employs TRBV11-3 and TRBJ2-7; no reliable D call. Per the germline V gene, CDR1 is SGHNT and CDR2 is YENEEA. Trimming took off 4 bases at V and 3 bases at J, with 13 bases between the two ends. This CDR3 is 14 amino acids long. As DNA, the CDR3 is TGTGCCAGCAGCTCGTCCGCGACTGGCTACGAGCAGTACTTC. Translation gives CASSSSATGYEQYF.

The J gene is TRBJ2-1, the V gene TRBV11-2; TRBD2 might be the D (6 bases). CDR3 length equals 16 residues. Trimming cost V 5 bases and J 7 bases, with 21 bases left between them. Germline V gene sequence: CDR1 SGHAT, CDR2 FQNNGV. The CDR3, as DNA: TGTGCCAGCAGCCCGACTACCGGGAGCCTGGGGAATGAGCAGTTCTTC. Translating gives CASSPTTGSLGNEQFF.

This clone was detected once. The chain carries TRBV7-2 and TRBJ2-2; tentative D call: TRBD2 (6 bases). CDR3 length equals 15 residues. CDR1 and CDR2 from the germline V gene are SGHTA and FQGNSA. V lost 1 base to trimming and J lost 3 bases, with 9 bases between them. The CDR3 loop reads CASSLETRDTGELFF. The DNA of the CDR3 is TGTGCCAGCAGCTTAGAGACTAGAGACACCGGGGAGCTGTTTTTT. The variable domain in full, with the rest retrieved from reference TRBV7-2 and TRBJ2-2, is GAGVSQSPSNKVTEKGKDVELRCDPISGHTALYWYRQSLGQGLEFLIYFQGNSAPDKSGLPSDRFSAERTGGSVSTLTIQRTQQEDSAVYLCASSLETRDTGELFFGEGSRLTVL.

The rearrangement uses TRBV19 and TRBJ2-5, with TRBD1 matching 8 bases. Germline V lookup: CDR1 LNHDA, CDR2 SQIVND (reference sequence). The CDR3 has 14 residues. The ends lost 4 bases at V and 3 bases at J; junction bases unmatched: 4. The CDR3 protein is CASSRTGTEETQYF. The CDR3 DNA reads as TGTGCCAGTAGTAGGACAGGGACCGAAGAGACCCAGTACTTC. Using reference TRBV19 and TRBJ2-5 for the parts outside the CDR3, the full variable domain is DGGITQSPKYLFRKEGQNVTLSCEQNLNHDAMYWYRQDPGQGLRLIYYSQIVNDFQKGDIAEGYSVSREKKESFPLTVTSAQKNPTAFYLCASSRTGTEETQYFGPGTRLLVL.

A single count supports this clone. The V gene is TRBV5-4, the J gene TRBJ1-1; the D is unclear. Germline loops: CDR1 SGHNT, CDR2 YYREEE (reference sequence). The CDR3 is 14 residues long. V shed 0 bases and J shed 2 bases, with 8 bases lying between them. The CDR3 coding sequence is TGTGCCAGCAGCTTGGAGCAAAAAAACACTGAAGCTTTCTTT. The encoded protein is CASSLEQKNTEAFF. Full variable domain (remainder filled in from reference TRBV5-4 and TRBJ1-1): ETGVTQSPTHLIKTRGQQVTLRCSSQSGHNTVSWYQQALGQGPQFIFQYYREEENGRGNFPPRFSGLQFPNYSSELNVNALELDDSALYLCASSLEQKNTEAFFGQGTRLTVV.

The chain couples TRBV10-2 to TRBJ1-1; a possible D gene is TRBD1 (5 bases). V was cut by 6 bases and J by 1 base, with 12 bases left in between. Germline CDR1 WSHSY, CDR2 SAAADI. The CDR3 covers 14 residues. CDR3 DNA: TGCGCCAGCAGAGAACAGGTGGCGAACACTGAAGCTTTCTTT. It specifies CASREQVANTEAFF.

The genes are TRBV7-9 and TRBJ2-5; 8 nucleotides agree with TRBD2. The CDR3 sequence is 16 residues long. Germline V CDR1 and CDR2: SEHNR, FQNEAQ (reference sequence). The V and J ends lost 5 bases and 2 bases, in that order; junction bases with no gene match: 10. Here the CDR3 reads CASSRGSGGLQETQYF. The CDR3 DNA sequence: TGTGCCAGCAGCCGCGGGAGCGGGGGACTACAAGAGACCCAGTACTTC. Together with reference TRBV7-9 and TRBJ2-5, the CDR3 gives the full variable domain: DTGVSQNPRHKITKRGQNVTFRCDPISEHNRLYWYRQTLGQGPEFLTYFQNEAQLEKSRLLSDRFSAERPKGSFSTLEIQRTEQGDSAMYLCASSRGSGGLQETQYFGPGTRLLVL.

A few counts support this clone. Different DNA sequences within this sample yield the same CDR3. The chain joins TRBV6-1 to TRBJ2-1, with D possibly being TRBD1 (5 bases). CDR1 is MNHNS and CDR2 is SASEGT in the germline V gene. Trimming shortened V by 3 bases and J by 8 bases, and 14 bases separated the two germline ends. The CDR3 has 14 amino acids. The DNA for the CDR3 is TGTGCCAGCAGTGACAGGGTTGGTTTGGATGAGCAGTTCTTC. Protein sequence: CASSDRVGLDEQFF.

The chain recombines TRBV2 with TRBJ1-5; D unresolved. V lost 6 bases and J lost 7, with 13 bases in between. The CDR3 length is 13 residues. Germline loops: CDR1 SNHLY, CDR2 FYNNEI. This CDR3 is CASRDVGGQPQHF. CDR3 DNA: TGTGCCAGCAGGGATGTGGGAGGCCAGCCCCAGCATTTT.

The CDR3 sequence is CASSDETTRDRGNTEAFF. The CDR3 region has the DNA TGTGCCAGCAGTGATGAGACTACCCGGGACAGGGGGAACACTGAAGCTTTCTTT. The V call is TRBV6-1, the J call TRBJ1-1, with 10 bases aligning to TRBD1. The CDR3 has 18 residues. V was pared by 3 bases and J by 1 base, with 11 bases of the junction left unmatched. CDR1 and CDR2 (germline): MNHNS, SASEGT.

The V call is TRBV28, the J call TRBJ2-7; D uncertain. This CDR3 is 14 amino acids long. Germline CDR1 is MDHEN and CDR2 is SYDVKM. The V end was cut by 6 bases, the J end by 2 bases, with 14 bases between. CDR3 region: CASSYSPAAYEQYF. CDR3 nucleotides: TGTGCCAGCAGCTATTCACCGGCGGCCTACGAGCAGTACTTC. Variable domain in full (rest from reference TRBV28 and TRBJ2-7): DVKVTQSSRYLVKRTGEKVFLECVQDMDHENMFWYRQDPGLGLRLIYFSYDVKMKEKGDIPEGYSVSREKKERFSLILESASTNQTSMYLCASSYSPAAYEQYFGPGTRLTVT.